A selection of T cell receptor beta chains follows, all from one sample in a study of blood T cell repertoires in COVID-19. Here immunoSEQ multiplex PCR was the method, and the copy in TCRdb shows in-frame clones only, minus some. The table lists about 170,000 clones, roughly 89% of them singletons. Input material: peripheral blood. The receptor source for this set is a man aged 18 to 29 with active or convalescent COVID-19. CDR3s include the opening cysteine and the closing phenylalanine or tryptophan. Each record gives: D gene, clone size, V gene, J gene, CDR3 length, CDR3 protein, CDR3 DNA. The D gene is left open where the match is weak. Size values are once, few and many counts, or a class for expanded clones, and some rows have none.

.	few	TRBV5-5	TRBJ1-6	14	CASSLAGGDSPLHF	TGTGCCAGCAGCTTGGCCGGGGGGGATTCACCCCTCCACTTT
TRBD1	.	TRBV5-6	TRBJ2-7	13	CASSVVDRETNDF	TGTGCCAGCAGCGTAGTCGACAGGGAGACGAACGATTTC
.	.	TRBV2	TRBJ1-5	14	CASREVVVGQPQHF	TGTGCCAGCAGGGAAGTGGTGGTCGGTCAGCCCCAGCATTTT
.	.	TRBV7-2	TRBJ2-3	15	CASSLVGGHTDTQYF	TGTGCCAGCAGCTTAGTCGGCGGGCACACAGATACGCAGTATTTT
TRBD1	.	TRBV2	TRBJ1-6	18	CASSGVGDRSYYNSPLHF	TGTGCCAGCAGTGGCGTTGGGGACAGGAGTTACTATAATTCACCCCTCCACTTT
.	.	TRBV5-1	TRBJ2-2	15	CASSSPGGYAGELFF	TGCGCCAGCAGCTCCCCGGGTGGGTACGCCGGGGAGCTGTTTTTT
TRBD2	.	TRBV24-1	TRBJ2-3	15	CATSDFAGGTDTQYF	TGTGCCACCAGTGATTTTGCGGGGGGCACAGATACGCAGTATTTT
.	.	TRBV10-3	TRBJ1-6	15	CAISEQGASNSPLHF	TGTGCCATCAGTGAACAGGGTGCGTCGAATTCACCCCTCCACTTT
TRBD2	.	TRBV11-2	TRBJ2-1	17	CASSKTRTSGNVYEQFF	TGTGCCAGCAGCAAAACCCGGACTAGCGGGAATGTCTATGAGCAGTTCTTC
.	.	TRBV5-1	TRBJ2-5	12	CASSPTEETQYF	TGCGCCAGCAGCCCTACCGAAGAGACCCAGTACTTC
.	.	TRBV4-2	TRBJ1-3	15	CASSHRLDSGNTIYF	TGTGCCAGCAGCCATCGACTGGACTCTGGAAACACCATATATTTT
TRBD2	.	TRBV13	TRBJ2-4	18	CASSVSSGRRGAKNIQYF	TGTGCCAGCAGCGTCAGTAGCGGGAGACGGGGAGCCAAAAACATTCAGTACTTC
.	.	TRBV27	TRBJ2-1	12	CASSLGGHEQFF	TGTGCCAGCAGTTTGGGGGGTCATGAGCAGTTCTTC
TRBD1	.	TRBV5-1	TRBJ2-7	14	CASSLTGDPYEQYF	TGCGCCAGCAGCTTGACAGGGGACCCCTACGAGCAGTACTTC
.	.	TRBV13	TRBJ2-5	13	CASSSVPRETQYF	TGTGCCAGCAGCTCGGTGCCCCGGGAGACCCAGTACTTC
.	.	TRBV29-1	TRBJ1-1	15	CSVGGQGAMNTEAFF	TGCAGCGTTGGGGGACAAGGGGCGATGAACACTGAAGCTTTCTTT
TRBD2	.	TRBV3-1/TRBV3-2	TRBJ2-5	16	CASRALAGGRPETQYF	TGTGCCAGCAGGGCTCTAGCGGGGGGGCGGCCAGAGACCCAGTACTTC
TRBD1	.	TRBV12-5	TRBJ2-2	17	CASGLVIGQGFTGELFF	TGTGCTAGTGGTTTGGTCATTGGACAGGGCTTCACCGGGGAGCTGTTTTTT
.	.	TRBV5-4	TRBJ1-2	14	CASSWGGVPYGYTF	TGTGCCAGCAGCTGGGGGGGGGTCCCCTATGGCTACACCTTC
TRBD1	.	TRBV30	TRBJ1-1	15	CAWSVLGGRGFEAFF	TGTGCCTGGAGTGTACTGGGGGGCAGGGGGTTCGAGGCTTTCTTT
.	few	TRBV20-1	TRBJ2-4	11	CSAGRENIQYF	TGCAGTGCAGGGCGGGAAAACATTCAGTACTTC
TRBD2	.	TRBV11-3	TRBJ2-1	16	CASSPRTSGIHNEQFF	TGTGCCAGCAGTCCTAGGACTAGCGGGATTCATAATGAGCAGTTCTTC
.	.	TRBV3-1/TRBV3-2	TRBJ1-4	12	CASSHSSEKLFF	TGTGCCAGCAGCCATTCCTCTGAAAAACTGTTTTTT
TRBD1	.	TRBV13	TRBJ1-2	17	CASSSRTGRFGNYGYTF	TGTGCCAGCAGCTCTAGGACAGGGAGGTTTGGAAACTATGGCTACACCTTC
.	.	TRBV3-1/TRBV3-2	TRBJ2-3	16	CASSLHRDTGTDTQYF	TGTGCCAGCAGCCTACACCGGGACACCGGCACAGATACGCAGTATTTT
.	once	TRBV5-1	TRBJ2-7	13	CASSKDTLYEQYF	TGCGCCAGCAGCAAAGACACCCTCTACGAGCAGTACTTC
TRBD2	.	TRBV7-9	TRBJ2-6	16	CASLAESVSGANVLTF	TGTGCCAGCCTAGCGGAGAGCGTCTCTGGGGCCAACGTCCTGACTTTC
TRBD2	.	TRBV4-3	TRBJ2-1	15	CASSHSGTGVNEQFF	TGCGCCAGCAGCCATAGCGGGACGGGGGTCAATGAGCAGTTCTTC
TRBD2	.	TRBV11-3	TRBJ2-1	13	CASSLGGGGEQFF	TGTGCCAGCAGCTTAGGGGGCGGGGGTGAGCAGTTCTTC
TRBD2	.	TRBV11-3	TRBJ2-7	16	CASTLIAGGPLDEQYF	TGTGCCAGCACCCTAATAGCGGGAGGGCCTTTGGACGAGCAGTACTTC
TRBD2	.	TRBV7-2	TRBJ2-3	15	CASSRAAGVGDTQYF	TGTGCCAGCAGCCGTGCAGCGGGAGTAGGAGATACGCAGTATTTT
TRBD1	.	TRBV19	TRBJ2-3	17	CASSIGQGMAGTDTQYF	TGTGCCAGTAGTATCGGACAGGGCATGGCCGGGACAGATACGCAGTATTTT
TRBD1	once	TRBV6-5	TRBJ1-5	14	CASRVTGGDQPQHF	TGTGCCAGCAGGGTTACAGGGGGCGATCAGCCCCAGCATTTT
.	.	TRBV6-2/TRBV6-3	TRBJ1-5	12	CASSPSVWPQHF	TGTGCCAGCAGTCCCTCCGTTTGGCCCCAGCATTTT
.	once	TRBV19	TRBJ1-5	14	CASSPARGGQPQHF	TGTGCCAGTAGTCCGGCTCGGGGGGGCCAGCCCCAGCATTTT
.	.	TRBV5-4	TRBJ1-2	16	CASSLVSAGSGYGYTF	TGTGCCAGCAGCTTGGTCTCTGCGGGGTCGGGCTATGGCTACACCTTC
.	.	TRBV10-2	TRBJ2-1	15	CASSEFSGTYNEQFF	TGCGCCAGCAGTGAGTTTAGCGGCACCTACAATGAGCAGTTCTTC
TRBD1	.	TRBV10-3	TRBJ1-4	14	CAIISGWDREKLFF	TGTGCCATCATAAGTGGTTGGGACAGGGAAAAACTGTTTTTT
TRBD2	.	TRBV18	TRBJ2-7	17	CASSPLTVTSGSYEQYF	TGTGCCAGCTCACCACTAACTGTGACTAGCGGTAGCTACGAGCAGTACTTC
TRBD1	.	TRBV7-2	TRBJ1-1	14	CASSLHHRGTEAFF	TGTGCCAGCAGCCTCCACCACAGGGGAACTGAAGCTTTCTTT
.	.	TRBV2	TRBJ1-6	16	CAGSTGGPIYNSPLHF	TGTGCCGGCTCCACGGGGGGCCCCATCTATAATTCACCCCTCCACTTT
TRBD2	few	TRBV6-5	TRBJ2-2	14	CASSTGLAAGELFF	TGTGCCAGCAGTACCGGACTAGCAGCCGGGGAGCTGTTTTTT
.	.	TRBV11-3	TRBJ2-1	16	CASSSPEGSTYNEQFF	TGTGCCAGCAGCTCCCCCGAGGGTAGCACCTACAATGAGCAGTTCTTC
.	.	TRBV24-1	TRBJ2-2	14	CATSQVRDTGELFF	TGTGCCACCAGTCAAGTACGAGACACCGGGGAGCTGTTTTTT
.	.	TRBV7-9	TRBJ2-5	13	CASSTGTVETQYF	TGTGCCAGCAGCACCGGGACTGTCGAGACCCAGTACTTC
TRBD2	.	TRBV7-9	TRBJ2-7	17	CASTPMPTSGSSDEQYF	TGTGCCAGCACCCCCATGCCCACTAGCGGGAGTAGCGACGAGCAGTACTTC
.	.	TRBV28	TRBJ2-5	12	CASQQAKETQYF	TGTGCCAGCCAGCAGGCGAAAGAGACCCAGTACTTC
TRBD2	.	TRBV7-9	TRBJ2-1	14	CASSRLAGATEQFF	TGTGCCAGCAGCCGACTAGCGGGGGCGACTGAGCAGTTCTTC
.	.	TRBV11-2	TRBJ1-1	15	CASSTGRVSGTEAFF	TGTGCCAGCAGCACAGGGAGGGTTTCAGGAACTGAAGCTTTCTTT
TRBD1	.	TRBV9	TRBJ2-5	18	CASSVSGWVDRGQETQYF	TGTGCCAGCAGCGTAAGTGGATGGGTCGACAGGGGGCAAGAGACCCAGTACTTC
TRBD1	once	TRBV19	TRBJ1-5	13	CASTGQGYQPQHF	TGTGCCAGTACGGGACAGGGGTATCAGCCCCAGCATTTT
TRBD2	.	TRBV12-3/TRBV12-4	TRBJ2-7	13	CASTSGRFYEQYF	TGTGCCAGCACTAGCGGGAGATTTTACGAGCAGTACTTC
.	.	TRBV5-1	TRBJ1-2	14	CASSNPTGPDGYTF	TGCGCCAGCAGCAACCCGACAGGTCCCGATGGCTACACCTTC
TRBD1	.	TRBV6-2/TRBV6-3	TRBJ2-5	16	CASSYRQGGFKETQYF	TGTGCCAGCAGTTACAGACAGGGGGGATTTAAAGAGACCCAGTACTTC